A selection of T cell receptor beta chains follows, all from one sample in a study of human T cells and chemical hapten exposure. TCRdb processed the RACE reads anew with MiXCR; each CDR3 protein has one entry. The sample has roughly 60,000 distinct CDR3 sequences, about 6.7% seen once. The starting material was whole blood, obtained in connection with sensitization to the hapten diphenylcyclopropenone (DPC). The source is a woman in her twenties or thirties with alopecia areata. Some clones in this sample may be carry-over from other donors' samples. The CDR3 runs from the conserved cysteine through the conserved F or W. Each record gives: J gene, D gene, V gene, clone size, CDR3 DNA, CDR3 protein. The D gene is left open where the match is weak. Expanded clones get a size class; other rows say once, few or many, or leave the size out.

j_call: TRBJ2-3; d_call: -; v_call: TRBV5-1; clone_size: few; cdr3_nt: TGCGCCAGCAGCTTGGCTTCGCCGTTGGATACGCAGTATTTT; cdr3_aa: CASSLASPLDTQYF
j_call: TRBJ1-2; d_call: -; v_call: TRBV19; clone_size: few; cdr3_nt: TGTGCCAGTAGTATAGGGATCAAGGTCGAAGCTAACTATGGCTACACCTTC; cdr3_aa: CASSIGIKVEANYGYTF
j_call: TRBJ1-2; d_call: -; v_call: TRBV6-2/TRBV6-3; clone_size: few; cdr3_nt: TGTGCCAGCAGTTACGACAGGCCACTTCCCTATGGCTACACCTTC; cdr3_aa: CASSYDRPLPYGYTF
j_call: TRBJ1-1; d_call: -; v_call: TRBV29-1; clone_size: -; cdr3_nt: TGCAGCGCCGTAGGCGCAGCCATGAACACTGAAGCTTTCTTT; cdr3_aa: CSAVGAAMNTEAFF
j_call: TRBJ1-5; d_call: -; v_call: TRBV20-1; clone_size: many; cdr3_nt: TGCAGTGCTAGAACAGGGCGGTCCAGCAATCAGCCCCAGCATTTT; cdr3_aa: CSARTGRSSNQPQHF
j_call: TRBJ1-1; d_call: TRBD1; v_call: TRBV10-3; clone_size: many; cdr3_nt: TGTGCCAAAAGGGACAGGGAAGGGACTGAAGCTTTCTTT; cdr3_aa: CAKRDREGTEAFF
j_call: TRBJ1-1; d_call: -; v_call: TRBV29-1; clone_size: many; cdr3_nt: TGCAGCGTCGTAAGGGGAACTGAAGCTTTCTTT; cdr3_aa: CSVVRGTEAFF
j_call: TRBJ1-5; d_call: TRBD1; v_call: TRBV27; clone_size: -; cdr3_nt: TGTGCCAGCAGTTTGGAGGGACAGGGGGCATCAGGCCAGCATTTT; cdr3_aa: CASSLEGQGASGQHF
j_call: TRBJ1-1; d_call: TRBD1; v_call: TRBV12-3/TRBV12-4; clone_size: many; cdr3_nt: TGTGCCAGCAGTCCTGGACAGGTGAACACTGAAGCTTTCTTT; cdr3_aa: CASSPGQVNTEAFF
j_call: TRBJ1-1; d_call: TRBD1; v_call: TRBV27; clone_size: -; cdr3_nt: TGTGCCAGCAGTCTTCGAGGGGGCAGGGGCGTGGGGGACACTGAAGCTTTCTTT; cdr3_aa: CASSLRGGRGVGDTEAFF
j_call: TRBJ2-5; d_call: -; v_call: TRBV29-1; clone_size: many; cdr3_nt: TGCAGCGTTGCCGCCGGAGCGACCCAGTACTTC; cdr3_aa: CSVAAGATQYF
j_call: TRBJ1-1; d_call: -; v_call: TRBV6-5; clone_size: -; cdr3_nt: TGTGCCTGCTCGGACGCGATGAACACTGAAGCTTTCTTT; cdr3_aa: CACSDAMNTEAFF
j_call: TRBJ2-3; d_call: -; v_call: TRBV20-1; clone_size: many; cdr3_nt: TGCAGTGCTACAACTAGACTCACAGATACGCAGTATTTT; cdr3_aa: CSATTRLTDTQYF
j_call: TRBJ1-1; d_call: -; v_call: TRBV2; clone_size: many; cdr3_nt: TGTGCCAGCAGCGTGCGTGGCTCGGGGAGCACTGAAGCTTTCTTT; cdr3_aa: CASSVRGSGSTEAFF
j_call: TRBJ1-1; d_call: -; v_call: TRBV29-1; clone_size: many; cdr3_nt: TGCAGCGTTGACCAGGGTATGAACACTGAAGCTTTCTTT; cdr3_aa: CSVDQGMNTEAFF
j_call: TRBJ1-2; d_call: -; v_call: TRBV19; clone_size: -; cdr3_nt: TGTGCCAGTAGTCCTTTGACAGTCTATGGCTACACCTTC; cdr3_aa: CASSPLTVYGYTF
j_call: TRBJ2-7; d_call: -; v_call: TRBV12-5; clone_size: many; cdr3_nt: TGTGCTAGTGGTTTGGGACGGCCCCAATACGAGCAGTACTTC; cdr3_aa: CASGLGRPQYEQYF
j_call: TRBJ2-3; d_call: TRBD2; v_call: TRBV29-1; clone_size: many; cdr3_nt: TGCAGCGTTGGCAGCGGGGGGGCTTTAGGCGCAGATACGCAGTATTTT; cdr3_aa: CSVGSGGALGADTQYF
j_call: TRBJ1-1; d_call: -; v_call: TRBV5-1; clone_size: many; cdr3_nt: TGCGCCAGCAGCTTGGCGATTACGGGACAAAACACTGAAGCTTTCTTT; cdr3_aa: CASSLAITGQNTEAFF
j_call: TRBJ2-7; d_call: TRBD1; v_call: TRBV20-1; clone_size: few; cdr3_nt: TGCAGTGCTAGAGACAGGGGGCCCTACGAGCAGTACTTC; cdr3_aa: CSARDRGPYEQYF
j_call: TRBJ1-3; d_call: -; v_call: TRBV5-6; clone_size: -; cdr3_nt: TGTGCCAGCAGCTTGATCCGGAGCTCTGGAAACACCATATATTTT; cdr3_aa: CASSLIRSSGNTIYF
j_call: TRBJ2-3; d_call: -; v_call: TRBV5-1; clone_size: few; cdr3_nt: TGCGCCAGCAGCTTGCTGGGAGATACGCAGTATTTT; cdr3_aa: CASSLLGDTQYF
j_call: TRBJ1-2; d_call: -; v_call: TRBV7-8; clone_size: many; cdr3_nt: TGTGCCAGCAGCGTGCAGGGGACTGGCTATGGCTACACCTTC; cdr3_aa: CASSVQGTGYGYTF
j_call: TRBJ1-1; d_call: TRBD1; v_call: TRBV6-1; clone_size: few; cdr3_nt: TGTGCCAGCAGTGGCCCCCCCCAGGGGGCAAGGGCCACTGAAGCTTTCTTT; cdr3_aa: CASSGPPQGARATEAFF
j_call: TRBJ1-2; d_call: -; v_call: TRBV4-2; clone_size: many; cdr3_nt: TGTGCCAGCAGCCAAGAAGACAGTCTGTATGGCTACACCTTC; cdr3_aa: CASSQEDSLYGYTF